Below, 9 T cell receptor beta chains from the same sample are listed, as sequenced in a study of T cell responses to AZD1222 COVID-19 vaccine. The assay was immunoSEQ multiplex PCR, and TCRdb's table has in-frame clones only and misses some. The table shows 30,000 to 40,000 clones, with more than 75% occurring only once. The source material was peripheral blood, sampled 28 days after the second AZD1222 dose. The receptors derive from an adult who received the AZD1222 COVID-19 vaccine.

This clone appeared once. V is TRBV14 and J is TRBJ2-1, with D perhaps TRBD2 (5 bases). Germline loops: CDR1 SGHDN, CDR2 FVKESK. This CDR3 spans 16 amino acids. Between the trimmed V and J ends, which lost 1 base and 2 bases, there was a span of 12 bases. Here the CDR3 DNA reads TGTGCCAGCAGCCAAGCGGGGTCCGTAACCTACAATGAGCAGTTCTTC. It specifies CASSQAGSVTYNEQFF.

This clone showed up just a few times. V gene TRBV21-1 combines with J gene TRBJ1-5; the table's D call TRBD1 went unverified against the DNA. TRBV21-1 is a pseudogene segment. The CDR3 is made up of 14 amino acids. The CDR3: CASSQLDRNQPQHF. The CDR3 DNA reads TGTGCCAGCAGCCAATTGGACAGGAATCAGCCCCAGCATTTT.

The gene calls are TRBV9 and TRBJ2-7; D ambiguous. Trimming shortened V by 2 bases and J by 3 bases, and 9 bases separated the two germline ends. The CDR3 is 13 residues long. Per the germline V gene, CDR1 is SGDLS and CDR2 is YYNGEE. The CDR3 DNA reads as TGTGCCAGCAGCGTGAACGGAAACTACGAGCAGTACTTC. As protein: CASSVNGNYEQYF.

V gene TRBV7-8 combines with J gene TRBJ2-7, with TRBD2 as a possible D gene (5 bases). The CDR3 is made up of 12 amino acids. Trimming left V 5 bases short and J 7 bases short, with 12 bases between. The germline CDR1 and CDR2 sequences are SGHVS and FQNEAQ. CDR3 protein: CASSHPTGEQYF. The CDR3 coding sequence is TGTGCCAGCAGCCACCCGACGGGGGAGCAGTACTTC.

V is TRBV18 and J is TRBJ1-2, with a possible D match to TRBD1 (5 bases). The germline V gene has CDR1 KGHSH and CDR2 LQKENI. CDR3 length equals 14 residues. The V end was cut by 6 bases, the J end by 4 bases, with 15 bases between. The CDR3 sequence: CASSPREIGYGYTF. The CDR3, as DNA: TGTGCCAGCTCCCCCAGGGAGATCGGCTATGGCTACACCTTC.

V gene TRBV6-5 combines with J gene TRBJ1-2; 8 bases line up with TRBD1. The germline V gene encodes CDR1 MNHEY and CDR2 SVGAGI. V shed 5 bases, J shed 4 bases, and the junction held 9 bases outside the gene matches. This CDR3 is 15 amino acids long. The CDR3 loop is CASSHATGASYGYTF. The CDR3 DNA reads TGTGCCAGCAGTCACGCGACAGGGGCGAGCTATGGCTACACCTTC.

The rearrangement links TRBV19 to TRBJ2-5; 7 bases are a match to TRBD1. Germline V gene sequence: CDR1 LNHDA, CDR2 SQIVND (reference sequence). The J segment lost 0 bases and the V segment lost 3 bases, leaving 13 bases of the junction unmatched. The CDR3 totals 18 residues. The CDR3 region is CASSMKGTDLPYQETQYF. Written as DNA, the CDR3 is TGTGCCAGTAGTATGAAAGGGACAGACCTCCCTTACCAAGAGACCCAGTACTTC.

The V call is TRBV5-4, the J call TRBJ1-2; perhaps TRBD1 as D (5 bases). Trimming stripped 4 bases from V and 1 base from J, with 11 bases between. CDR3 length equals 14 residues. Germline values: CDR1 SGHNT, CDR2 YYREEE (reference sequence). The DNA for the CDR3 is TGTGCCAGCAGCACGGGACTGCTTAACTATGGCTACACCTTC. As protein: CASSTGLLNYGYTF.

In this sample, this clone turned up a few times. The chain joins TRBV9 to TRBJ1-3, with D possibly matching TRBD1 (5 bases). The CDR3 length is 14 residues. Germline assignment: CDR1 SGDLS and CDR2 YYNGEE. Trimming took 0 bases from V and 4 from J, leaving 8 bases between them. The chain's CDR3 is CASSVVGDGNTIYF. Written as DNA, the CDR3 is TGTGCCAGCAGCGTAGTAGGGGACGGAAACACCATATATTTT.